This is a list of T cell receptor beta chains from one sample in a study of cytomegalovirus exposure and HLA in healthy donors. Data came from immunoSEQ multiplex PCR; TCRdb stores just in-frame clones and leaves some out. The data hold 150,000 to 200,000 clones, with about 81% observed a single time. Sequenced: PBMCs. These receptor sequences come from a woman in her twenties or thirties in good health and CMV-seronegative. CDR3s include the opening cysteine and the closing phenylalanine or tryptophan. The D gene is left open where the match is weak. Some rows mark clone size as missing; the rest say once, few, many or name a class of expanded clone.

cdr3_aa cdr3_nt cdr3_length d_call j_call v_call clone_size
CASRDKYTEAFF TGTGCCAGCAGGGACAAATACACTGAAGCTTTCTTT 12 . TRBJ1-1 TRBV6-5 .
CASSELGLAGGPQIYEQYF TGTGCCAGCAGTGAATTGGGTCTAGCGGGAGGGCCTCAGATCTACGAGCAGTACTTC 19 TRBD2 TRBJ2-7 TRBV6-1 few
CASSTGGGNTIYF TGTGCCAGCAGCACAGGGGGGGGAAACACCATATATTTT 13 TRBD1 TRBJ1-3 TRBV7-2 .
CASSQDQGTGPTDTQYF TGTGCCAGCAGCCAAGATCAAGGGACAGGACCCACAGATACGCAGTATTTT 17 TRBD1 TRBJ2-3 TRBV4-2 .
CAGGEGGRNEQFF TGTGCCGGCGGGGAGGGAGGGAGAAATGAGCAGTTCTTC 13 TRBD2 TRBJ2-1 TRBV2 .
CSVAIRGSGNTIYF TGCAGCGTCGCGATTCGGGGGTCCGGAAACACCATATATTTT 14 . TRBJ1-3 TRBV29-1 .
CASSSPSTDTQYF TGCGCCAGCAGCTCTCCTAGTACAGATACGCAGTATTTT 13 . TRBJ2-3 TRBV5-1 .
CASSERGVGGELFF TGTGCCAGCAGTGAACGGGGTGTGGGCGGGGAGCTGTTTTTT 14 . TRBJ2-2 TRBV2 .
CASKQVINYGYTF TGTGCCAGCAAACAGGTCATTAACTATGGCTACACCTTC 13 . TRBJ1-2 TRBV6-1 .
CASSFFSGRALHEQYF TGTGCCAGCAGCTTTTTTAGTGGGAGGGCCTTGCACGAGCAGTACTTC 16 TRBD2 TRBJ2-7 TRBV5-6 .
CASSNPPQGVHGYTF TGTGCCAGCAGCAACCCTCCCCAGGGCGTTCATGGCTACACCTTC 15 . TRBJ1-2 TRBV5-5 .
CSVRGSAEPPYGELFF TGCAGCGTCCGGGGGTCGGCAGAGCCCCCCTACGGGGAGCTGTTTTTT 16 . TRBJ2-2 TRBV29-1 .
CATSRDGFGGSYNEQFF TGTGCCACCAGCAGGGACGGCTTTGGAGGCTCCTACAATGAGCAGTTCTTC 17 . TRBJ2-1 TRBV15 .
CASSLAGGQGLIADTQYF TGTGCCAGCAGCTTAGCGGGGGGACAGGGACTTATTGCAGATACGCAGTATTTT 18 TRBD1 TRBJ2-3 TRBV7-9 .
CASSFGGKNIQYF TGTGCCAGCAGTTTTGGAGGCAAAAACATTCAGTACTTC 13 . TRBJ2-4 TRBV27 .
CASSFSSGENTEAFF TGTGCCAGCAGCTTTTCGTCGGGGGAAAACACTGAAGCTTTCTTT 15 . TRBJ1-1 TRBV7-3 once
CASRLGQGEGKLFF TGCGCCAGCAGGCTAGGACAGGGTGAGGGAAAACTGTTTTTT 14 TRBD1 TRBJ1-4 TRBV5-1 .
CATHGQVSNQPQHF TGTGCCACCCACGGACAGGTTAGCAATCAGCCCCAGCATTTT 14 TRBD1 TRBJ1-5 TRBV6-1 once
CSVQDRESTEAFF TGCAGCGTTCAGGACAGGGAGAGCACTGAAGCTTTCTTT 13 TRBD1 TRBJ1-1 TRBV29-1 .
CASSVNHGVDQPQHF TGTGCCAGCAGCGTTAACCACGGGGTGGATCAGCCCCAGCATTTT 15 . TRBJ1-5 TRBV9 .
CASSPGQPSLSTLHF TGTGCCAGCTCACCAGGGCAGCCATCTTTGTCGACCCTCCACTTT 15 . TRBJ1-6 TRBV18 few
CASSASGGAMNEQFF TGTGCCAGCAGCGCCAGCGGGGGGGCCATGAATGAGCAGTTCTTC 15 TRBD2 TRBJ2-1 TRBV9 .
CASSAPTDGAYEQYF TGTGCCAGCAGCGCCCCGACAGATGGGGCCTACGAGCAGTACTTC 15 . TRBJ2-7 TRBV9 .
CASSEVNRGIPLHF TGTGCCAGCAGTGAAGTAAACAGGGGCATACCCCTCCACTTT 14 TRBD1 TRBJ1-6 TRBV6-1 .
CASSLVGQGRDGYTF TGCGCCAGCAGCTTGGTTGGGCAGGGCAGAGATGGCTACACCTTC 15 . TRBJ1-2 TRBV5-1 .
CATSREGRAQETQYF TGTGCCACCAGCAGAGAAGGCAGGGCCCAAGAGACCCAGTACTTC 15 . TRBJ2-5 TRBV15 .
CASFQGLSPTQADTQYF TGCGCCAGCTTTCAAGGTTTATCACCCACCCAGGCAGATACGCAGTATTTT 17 . TRBJ2-3 TRBV5-1 .
CASSQSWGQPGNTIYF TGTGCCAGCAGCCAATCGTGGGGACAGCCTGGAAACACCATATATTTT 16 TRBD1 TRBJ1-3 TRBV9 .
CASSLRGRGKGATNEKLFF TGTGCCAGCAGCTTAAGGGGGAGAGGGAAAGGTGCGACTAATGAAAAACTGTTTTTT 19 . TRBJ1-4 TRBV7-9 .
CASSEYSQNYGYTF TGCGCCAGCAGTGAGTACAGCCAGAACTATGGCTACACCTTC 14 . TRBJ1-2 TRBV10-2 .
CASSDSIGGAGANVLTF TGTGCCAGCAGTGACTCGATAGGGGGAGCTGGGGCCAACGTCCTGACTTTC 17 . TRBJ2-6 TRBV6-4 .
CATSRETAGTGGEKLFF TGTGCCACCAGCAGAGAAACCGCCGGGACAGGTGGAGAAAAACTGTTTTTT 17 TRBD1 TRBJ1-4 TRBV15 .
CASSRSFLTGELFF TGTGCCAGCTCACGGAGCTTCCTCACCGGGGAGCTGTTTTTT 14 . TRBJ2-2 TRBV18 .
CASSETGEHEQYF TGTGCCAGCAGTGAAACAGGGGAGCACGAGCAGTACTTC 13 TRBD1 TRBJ2-7 TRBV6-4 .
CASSLGGSGRNEQFF TGCGCCAGCAGCTTGGGCGGGAGTGGGCGCAATGAGCAGTTCTTC 15 TRBD2 TRBJ2-1 TRBV5-1 .
CASSPWAGLAGELFF TGTGCCAGTAGTCCGTGGGCAGGGTTGGCCGGGGAGCTGTTTTTT 15 . TRBJ2-2 TRBV19 .
CASSELAGGYNEQFF TGTGCCAGCAGTGAGCTAGCGGGAGGGTACAATGAGCAGTTCTTC 15 TRBD2 TRBJ2-1 TRBV6-1 .
CATSPGLAETYEQYF TGTGCCACTAGTCCGGGACTAGCGGAAACCTACGAGCAGTACTTC 15 TRBD2 TRBJ2-7 TRBV6-5 .
CASSLKGQGARYGYTF TGTGCCAGCAGTTTAAAGGGACAGGGGGCGCGGTATGGCTACACCTTC 16 TRBD1 TRBJ1-2 TRBV27 .
CASSLQGGVSTEAFF TGCGCCAGCAGCTTGCAGGGAGGGGTGAGCACTGAAGCTTTCTTT 15 . TRBJ1-1 TRBV5-1 .
CASMARIGELFF TGCGCCAGCATGGCTAGAATCGGGGAGCTGTTTTTT 12 . TRBJ2-2 TRBV10-2 .
CASRLQGANYNEQFF TGTGCCAGCAGACTACAGGGGGCCAACTACAATGAGCAGTTCTTC 15 TRBD1 TRBJ2-1 TRBV28 few
CASSFGGDQPQHF TGCGCCAGCAGCTTCGGGGGGGATCAGCCCCAGCATTTT 13 . TRBJ1-5 TRBV5-1 .
CASSFSLGPADEQYF TGCGCCAGCAGCTTCAGTTTGGGGCCAGCCGACGAGCAGTACTTC 15 . TRBJ2-7 TRBV5-1 .
CASSLIPGQGNYGYTF TGCGCCAGCAGCCTGATTCCGGGACAGGGGAACTATGGCTACACCTTC 16 TRBD1 TRBJ1-2 TRBV4-1 once
CSVYVGTERYEQYF TGCAGCGTGTATGTCGGGACAGAAAGGTACGAGCAGTACTTC 14 TRBD1 TRBJ2-7 TRBV29-1 few
CASSPSGRDEQYF TGCGCCAGCAGCCCCTCGGGGAGGGACGAGCAGTACTTC 13 TRBD2 TRBJ2-7 TRBV5-1 .
CASSPGTGNSPLHF TGTGCCAGCAGCCCGGGGACAGGCAATTCACCCCTCCACTTT 14 TRBD1 TRBJ1-6 TRBV11-2 once
CASRDRNSYEQYF TGCGCCAGCCGGGACAGGAATTCCTACGAGCAGTACTTC 13 TRBD1 TRBJ2-7 TRBV10-1 .
CSVPGTGMRTEAFF TGCAGCGTTCCCGGGACAGGGATGCGAACTGAAGCTTTCTTT 14 TRBD1 TRBJ1-1 TRBV29-1 .
CATSSSTGQKVGQPQHF TGTGCCACCAGCAGTTCGACAGGGCAGAAGGTAGGACAGCCCCAGCATTTT 17 TRBD1 TRBJ1-5 TRBV15 .
CASVLSPGVGYNEQFF TGTGCCAGCGTTCTCAGCCCGGGAGTTGGGTACAATGAGCAGTTCTTC 16 . TRBJ2-1 TRBV7-2 .
CASRDPGTSYEQYF TGTGCCAGTAGAGACCCCGGGACATCCTACGAGCAGTACTTC 14 . TRBJ2-7 TRBV19 few